The source of this TCR beta chain is a study of T cell responses to AZD1222 COVID-19 vaccine. General study results and limits: A mostly white British donor set with more females was recruited, and clonal diversity was possibly underestimated. In the spike-specific TCR repertoire, nearly half reportedly target unmutated variant regions.

Repertoires were generated with immunoSEQ multiplex PCR, while TCRdb's copy carries only in-frame clones and drops some. This table holds about 110,000 clones, approximately 83% found once. The CDR3 totals 15 residues. Germline V gene lookup returns CDR1 GTSNPN and CDR2 SVGIG (reference sequence). V was shortened by 3 bases and J by 1 base, with 13 bases between the two germline ends. Concerning this clone itself: Antigen unknown.

Here the sequenced sample was peripheral blood, taken on day 0 of AZD1222 vaccination. V usage is TRBV30 and J usage is TRBJ2-1, with D tentatively TRBD2 (5 bases). This clonotype originated in an adult in good health. As DNA, the CDR3 is TGTGCCTGGAGCCCGCGAGGGCTATCCTACAATGAGCAGTTCTTC. It translates to CAWSPRGLSYNEQFF.